What follows describes a single TCR beta chain. The data belong to a study of blood T cell repertoires in COVID-19. Background on the study: PBMCs, B-cell-depleted T cells, or T cells were the source of the cDNA or gDNA that made up the material.

Per the original methods: From reference gene primer amplification, estimates of nucleated cell counts were derived. Assay: immunoSEQ multiplex PCR; the TCRdb copy retains only in-frame clones and omits some. The D gene and trimming were derived from the DNA, and the V and J assignments and clone size from that table. The sample shows under 80,000 clones, 70% to 90% of them seen only once. The ends were cut back, 6 bases at V and 1 base at J, with 12 bases in the middle. CDR3 length: 14 residues. Germline CDR1 reads MNHEY; CDR2 reads SMNVEV (reference sequence). J is TRBJ1-2 and V is TRBV27; D is perhaps TRBD1 (5 bases). This clonotype was sampled from a man between 60 and 70 years old with acute or convalescent COVID-19. Sequenced material: peripheral blood. CDR3 residues: CASRQGRGNYGYTF. The CDR3 DNA is TGTGCCAGCAGGCAAGGGAGGGGTAACTATGGCTACACCTTC.